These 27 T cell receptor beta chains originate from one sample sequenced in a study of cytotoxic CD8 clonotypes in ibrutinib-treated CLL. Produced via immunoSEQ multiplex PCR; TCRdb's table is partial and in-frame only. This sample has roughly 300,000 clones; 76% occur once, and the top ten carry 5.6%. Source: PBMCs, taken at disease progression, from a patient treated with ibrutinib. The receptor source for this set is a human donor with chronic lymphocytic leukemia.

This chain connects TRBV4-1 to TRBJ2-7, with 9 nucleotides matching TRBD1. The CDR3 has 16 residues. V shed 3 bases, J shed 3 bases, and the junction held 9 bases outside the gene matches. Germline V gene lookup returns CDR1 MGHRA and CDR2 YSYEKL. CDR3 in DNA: TGCGCCAGCAGCCATGTCACAGGGGGCTTATACTACGAGCAGTACTTC. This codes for CASSHVTGGLYYEQYF.

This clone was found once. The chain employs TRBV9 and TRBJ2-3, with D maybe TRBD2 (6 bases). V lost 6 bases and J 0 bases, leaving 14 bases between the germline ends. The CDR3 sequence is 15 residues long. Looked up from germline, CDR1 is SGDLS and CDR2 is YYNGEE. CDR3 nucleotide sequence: TGTGCCAGCACCACTCGGGCGGGGAGCACAGATACGCAGTATTTT. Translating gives CASTTRAGSTDTQYF. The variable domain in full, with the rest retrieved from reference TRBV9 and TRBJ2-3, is DSGVTQTPKHLITATGQRVTLRCSPRSGDLSVYWYQQSLDQGLQFLIQYYNGEERAKGNILERFSAQQFPDLHSELNLSSLELGDSALYFCASTTRAGSTDTQYFGPGTRLTVL.

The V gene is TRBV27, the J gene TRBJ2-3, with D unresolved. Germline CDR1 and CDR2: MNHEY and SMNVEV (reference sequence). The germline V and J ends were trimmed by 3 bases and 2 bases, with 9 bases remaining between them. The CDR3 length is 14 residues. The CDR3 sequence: CASSFNQATDTQYF. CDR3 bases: TGTGCCAGCAGTTTTAACCAGGCCACAGATACGCAGTATTTT.

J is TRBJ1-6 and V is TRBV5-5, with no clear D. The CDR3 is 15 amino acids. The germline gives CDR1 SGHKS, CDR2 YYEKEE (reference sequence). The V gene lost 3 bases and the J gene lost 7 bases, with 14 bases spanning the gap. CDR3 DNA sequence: TGTGCCAGCAGCTCCCGGGTGGGCTACAATTCACCCCTCCACTTT. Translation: CASSSRVGYNSPLHF. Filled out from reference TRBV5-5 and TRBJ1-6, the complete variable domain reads DAGVTQSPTHLIKTRGQQVTLRCSPISGHKSVSWYQQVLGQGPQFIFQYYEKEERGRGNFPDRFSARQFPNYSSELNVNALLLGDSALYLCASSSRVGYNSPLHFGNGTRLTVT.

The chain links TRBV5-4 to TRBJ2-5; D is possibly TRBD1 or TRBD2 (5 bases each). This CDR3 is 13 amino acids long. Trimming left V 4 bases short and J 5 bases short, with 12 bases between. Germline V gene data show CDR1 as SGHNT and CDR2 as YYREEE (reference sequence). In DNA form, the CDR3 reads TGTGCCAGCAGCGCTCGAGGGGAGGAGACCCAGTACTTC. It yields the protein CASSARGEETQYF. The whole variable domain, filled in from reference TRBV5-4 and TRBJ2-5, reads ETGVTQSPTHLIKTRGQQVTLRCSSQSGHNTVSWYQQALGQGPQFIFQYYREEENGRGNFPPRFSGLQFPNYSSELNVNALELDDSALYLCASSARGEETQYFGPGTRLLVL.

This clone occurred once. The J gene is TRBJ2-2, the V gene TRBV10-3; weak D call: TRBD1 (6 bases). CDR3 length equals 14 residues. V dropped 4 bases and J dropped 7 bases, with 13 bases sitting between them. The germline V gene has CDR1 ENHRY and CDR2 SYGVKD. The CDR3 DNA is TGTGCCATCAGTGTTGGGGGCATGGGCGGGGAGCTGTTTTTT. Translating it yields CAISVGGMGGELFF.

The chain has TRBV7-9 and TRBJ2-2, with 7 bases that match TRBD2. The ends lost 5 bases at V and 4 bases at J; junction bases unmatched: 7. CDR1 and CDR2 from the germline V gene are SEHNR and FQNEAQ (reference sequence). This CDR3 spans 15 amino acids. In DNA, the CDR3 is TGTGCCAGCAGCAGATCAGCGGGGACCACCGGGGAGCTGTTTTTT. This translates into CASSRSAGTTGELFF.

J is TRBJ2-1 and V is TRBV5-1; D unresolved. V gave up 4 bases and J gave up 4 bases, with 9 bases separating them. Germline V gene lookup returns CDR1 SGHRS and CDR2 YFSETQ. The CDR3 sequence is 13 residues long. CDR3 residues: CASSPAWYNEQFF. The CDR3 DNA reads TGCGCCAGCAGCCCTGCTTGGTACAATGAGCAGTTCTTC.

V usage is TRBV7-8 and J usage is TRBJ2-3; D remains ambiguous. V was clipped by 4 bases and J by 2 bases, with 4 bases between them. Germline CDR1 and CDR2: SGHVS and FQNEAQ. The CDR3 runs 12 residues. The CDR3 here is CASSYDTDTQYF. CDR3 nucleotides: TGTGCCAGCAGCTATGACACAGATACGCAGTATTTT.

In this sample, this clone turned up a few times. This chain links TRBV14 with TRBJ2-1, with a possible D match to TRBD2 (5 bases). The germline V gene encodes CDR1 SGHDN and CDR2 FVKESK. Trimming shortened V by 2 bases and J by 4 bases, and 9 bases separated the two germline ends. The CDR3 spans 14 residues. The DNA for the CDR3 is TGTGCCAGCAGCCAATTAGCGCGATACAATGAGCAGTTCTTC. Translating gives CASSQLARYNEQFF.

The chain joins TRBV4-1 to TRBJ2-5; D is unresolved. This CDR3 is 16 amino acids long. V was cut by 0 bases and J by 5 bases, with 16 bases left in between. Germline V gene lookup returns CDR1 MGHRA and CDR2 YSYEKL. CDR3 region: CASSQDSNGLGETQYF. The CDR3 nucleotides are TGCGCCAGCAGCCAAGATTCAAACGGATTGGGCGAGACCCAGTACTTC.

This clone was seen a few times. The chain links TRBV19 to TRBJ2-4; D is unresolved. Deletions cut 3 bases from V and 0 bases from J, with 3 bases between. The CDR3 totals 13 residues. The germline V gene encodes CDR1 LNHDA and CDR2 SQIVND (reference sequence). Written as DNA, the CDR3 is TGTGCCAGTAGTATGGTAGCCAAAAACATTCAGTACTTC. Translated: CASSMVAKNIQYF.

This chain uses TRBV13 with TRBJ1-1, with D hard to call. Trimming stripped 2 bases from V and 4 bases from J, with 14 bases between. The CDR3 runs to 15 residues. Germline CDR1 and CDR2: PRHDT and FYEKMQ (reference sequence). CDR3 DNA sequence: TGTGCCAGCAGCTTAACAGACCTACGGAGCACTGAAGCTTTCTTT. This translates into CASSLTDLRSTEAFF.

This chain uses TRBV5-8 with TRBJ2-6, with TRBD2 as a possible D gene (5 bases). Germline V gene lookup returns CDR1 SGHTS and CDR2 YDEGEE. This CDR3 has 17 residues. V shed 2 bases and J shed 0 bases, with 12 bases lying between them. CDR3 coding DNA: TGTGCCAGCAGCTTTAGGACTCCAAGCTCTGGGGCCAACGTCCTGACTTTC. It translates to CASSFRTPSSGANVLTF.

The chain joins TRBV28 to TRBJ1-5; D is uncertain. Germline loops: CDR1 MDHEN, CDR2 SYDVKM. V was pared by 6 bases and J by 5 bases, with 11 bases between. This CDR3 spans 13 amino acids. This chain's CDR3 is CASRVFMHQPQHF. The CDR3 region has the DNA TGTGCCAGCAGGGTTTTCATGCATCAGCCCCAGCATTTT.

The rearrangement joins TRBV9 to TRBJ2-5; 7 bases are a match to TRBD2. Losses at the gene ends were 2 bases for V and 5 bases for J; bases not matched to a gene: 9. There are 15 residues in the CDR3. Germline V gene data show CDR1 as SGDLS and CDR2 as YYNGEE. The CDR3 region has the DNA TGTGCCAGCAGCGTTAGGCGGGAGCCGGGTGAGACCCAGTACTTC. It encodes CASSVRREPGETQYF.

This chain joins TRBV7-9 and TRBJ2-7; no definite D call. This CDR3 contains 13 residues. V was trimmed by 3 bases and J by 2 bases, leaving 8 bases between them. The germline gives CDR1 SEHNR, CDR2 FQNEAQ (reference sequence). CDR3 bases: TGTGCCAGCAGCTTGGACCACACCTACGAGCAGTACTTC. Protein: CASSLDHTYEQYF.

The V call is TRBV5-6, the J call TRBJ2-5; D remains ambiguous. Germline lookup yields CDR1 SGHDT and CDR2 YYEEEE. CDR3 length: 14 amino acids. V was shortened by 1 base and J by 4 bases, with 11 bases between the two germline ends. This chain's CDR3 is CASSLLSLAETQYF. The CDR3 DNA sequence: TGTGCCAGCAGCTTGCTTTCTTTAGCAGAGACCCAGTACTTC.

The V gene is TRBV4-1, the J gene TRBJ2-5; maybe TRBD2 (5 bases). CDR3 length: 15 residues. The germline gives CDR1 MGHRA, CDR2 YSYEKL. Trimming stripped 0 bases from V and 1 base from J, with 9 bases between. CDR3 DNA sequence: TGCGCCAGCAGCCAAGATTCCGGACTCCAAGAGACCCAGTACTTC. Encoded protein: CASSQDSGLQETQYF.

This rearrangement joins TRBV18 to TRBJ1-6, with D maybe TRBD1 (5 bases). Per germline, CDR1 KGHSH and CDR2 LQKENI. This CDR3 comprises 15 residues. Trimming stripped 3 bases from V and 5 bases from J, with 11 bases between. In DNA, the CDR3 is TGTGCCAGCTCACCCAACAGGAATGATAATTCACCCCTCCACTTT. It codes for CASSPNRNDNSPLHF.

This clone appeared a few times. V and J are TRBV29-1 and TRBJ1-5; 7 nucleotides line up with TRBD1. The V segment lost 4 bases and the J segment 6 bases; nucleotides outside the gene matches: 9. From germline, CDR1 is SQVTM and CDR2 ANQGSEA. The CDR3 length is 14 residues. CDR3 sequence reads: CSVAPRGARQPQHF. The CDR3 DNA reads TGCAGCGTTGCTCCCAGGGGGGCTCGTCAGCCCCAGCATTTT.

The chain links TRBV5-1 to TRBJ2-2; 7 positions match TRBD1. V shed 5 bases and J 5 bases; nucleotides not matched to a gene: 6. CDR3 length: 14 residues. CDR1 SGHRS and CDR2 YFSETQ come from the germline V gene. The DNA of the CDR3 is TGCGCCAGCAGGCCGGGACAGTTAACCGGGGAGCTGTTTTTT. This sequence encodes CASRPGQLTGELFF. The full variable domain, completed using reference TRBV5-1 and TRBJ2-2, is KAGVTQTPRYLIKTRGQQVTLSCSPISGHRSVSWYQQTPGQGLQFLFEYFSETQRNKGNFPGRFSGRQFSNSRSEMNVSTLELGDSALYLCASRPGQLTGELFFGEGSRLTVL.

CDR3 region: CASSFGAGNTEAFF. The CDR3 DNA follows: TGTGCCAGCAGCTTCGGAGCCGGGAACACTGAAGCTTTCTTT. V gene TRBV7-3 combines with J gene TRBJ1-1; D is ambiguous. V was trimmed by 3 bases and J by 1 base, leaving 9 bases between them. Per germline, CDR1 SGHTA and CDR2 FQGTGA. This CDR3 is built from 14 residues.

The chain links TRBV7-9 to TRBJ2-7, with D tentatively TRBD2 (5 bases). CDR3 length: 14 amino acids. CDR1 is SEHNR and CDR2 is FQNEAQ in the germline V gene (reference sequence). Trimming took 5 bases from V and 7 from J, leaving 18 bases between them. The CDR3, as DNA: TGTGCCAGCAGCCCCTTTGGGGAGAGTAGGGAGCAGTACTTC. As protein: CASSPFGESREQYF. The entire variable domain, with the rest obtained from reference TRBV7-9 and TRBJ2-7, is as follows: DTGVSQNPRHKITKRGQNVTFRCDPISEHNRLYWYRQTLGQGPEFLTYFQNEAQLEKSRLLSDRFSAERPKGSFSTLEIQRTEQGDSAMYLCASSPFGESREQYFGPGTRLTVT.

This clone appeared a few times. CDR3 DNA: TGTGCCAGCTCACCAAAAACCCGTGATGGCTACACCTTC. This sequence encodes CASSPKTRDGYTF. This chain uses TRBV18 with TRBJ1-2; D remains ambiguous. Germline CDR1 KGHSH, CDR2 LQKENI. Trimming stripped 2 bases from V and 6 bases from J, with 10 bases between. The CDR3 covers 13 residues.

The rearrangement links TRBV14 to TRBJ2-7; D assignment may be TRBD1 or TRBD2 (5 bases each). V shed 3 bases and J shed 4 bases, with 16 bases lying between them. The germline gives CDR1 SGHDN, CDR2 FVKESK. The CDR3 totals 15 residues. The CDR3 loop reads CASSHTRDGVYEQYF. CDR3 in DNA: TGTGCCAGCAGCCATACAAGGGACGGCGTATACGAGCAGTACTTC.

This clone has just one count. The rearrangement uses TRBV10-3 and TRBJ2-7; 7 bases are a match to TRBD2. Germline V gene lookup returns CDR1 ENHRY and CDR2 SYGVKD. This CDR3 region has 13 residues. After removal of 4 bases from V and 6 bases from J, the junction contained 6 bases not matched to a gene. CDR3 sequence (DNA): TGTGCCATCAGTGGGGGGTCGGGAGGCGAGCAGTACTTC. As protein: CAISGGSGGEQYF.